The 4 T cell receptor beta chains below come from one sample, sequenced in a study of T cell repertoires in cytomegalovirus infection. These receptors are not linked to any known antigen. TCRdb reprocessed the reads via MiXCR and lists one record per CDR3 protein. The sample contains more than 50,000 distinct CDR3 sequences, about 30% of which appear only once. The specimen sequenced was PBMCs, sequenced either directly or after in vitro stimulation (not recorded which). These receptors originate from a human donor in good health (CMV status not recorded). Some clones in this sample may be carry-over from other donors' samples.

The chain links TRBV19 to TRBJ1-1; D ambiguous. This CDR3 has 15 residues. Between the trimmed V and J ends, which lost 7 bases and 0 bases, there was a span of 15 bases. The germline CDR1 and CDR2 sequences are LNHDA and SQIVND (reference sequence). The CDR3 loop is CASTREVLMNTEAFF. CDR3 in DNA: TGTGCCAGTACCCGTGAGGTACTCATGAACACTGAAGCTTTCTTT.

The chain joins TRBV7-9 to TRBJ1-2; D gene uncertain. The ends were cut back, 1 base at V and 8 bases at J, with 8 bases in the middle. The CDR3 consists of 12 residues. Germline V gives CDR1 SEHNR, CDR2 FQNEAQ (reference sequence). CDR3 nucleotide sequence: TGTGCCAGCAGCTTAGACAGTCTAGGCTACACCTTC. Its protein is CASSLDSLGYTF.

The V call is TRBV7-9, the J call TRBJ2-6; 8 positions agree with TRBD1. The V gene end was trimmed by 5 bases and the J gene end by 2 bases; junction bases not matched to a gene: 2. The CDR3 spans 15 residues. CDR1 and CDR2 (germline): SEHNR, FQNEAQ (reference sequence). CDR3 amino acids: CASSRTGTGANVLTF. The CDR3 DNA follows: TGTGCCAGCAGCCGGACAGGGACTGGGGCCAACGTCCTGACTTTC.

This rearrangement joins TRBV24-1 to TRBJ2-1, with 7 bases identical to TRBD1. The CDR3 is 16 amino acids. The J segment lost 0 bases and the V segment lost 0 bases, leaving 1 base of the junction unmatched. From germline, CDR1 is KGHDR and CDR2 SFDVKD. The CDR3 DNA follows: TGTGCCACCAGTGATTTGGCAGGGGGCTCCTACAATGAGCAGTTCTTC. Amino acid sequence: CATSDLAGGSYNEQFF.